A single sample is the source of the 18 T cell receptor beta chains below, sequenced in a study of cytomegalovirus exposure and HLA in healthy donors. The PCR used 60 Vbeta and 13 Jbeta primers. Assay used: immunoSEQ multiplex PCR; TCRdb lists only in-frame clones, some missing. The table includes about 160,000 clones, under 85% detected once. The material sequenced was PBMCs. These receptors were taken from a man over 45 in good health and CMV-seropositive.

CDR3 residues: CATSRDLGGAGGADTQYF. The CDR3 coding sequence is TGTGCCACCAGCAGAGATCTGGGAGGGGCAGGGGGCGCAGATACGCAGTATTTT. The gene calls are TRBV15 and TRBJ2-3; weak D call: TRBD1 (8 bases). V shed 0 bases and J shed 4 bases, with 20 bases lying between them. CDR3 length equals 18 residues. CDR1 and CDR2 (germline): LNHNV, YYDKDF (reference sequence).

This clone occurred a few times. The chain employs TRBV4-3 and TRBJ2-5, with TRBD1 matching over 10 bases. Germline CDR1 is LGHNA and CDR2 is YSLEER. The CDR3 sequence is 15 residues long. Trimming cost V 3 bases and J 6 bases; bases outside gene matches: 7. CDR3 in amino acids: CASSQGTGALQTQYF. In DNA, the CDR3 is TGCGCCAGCAGCCAGGGGACAGGGGCGTTACAGACCCAGTACTTC.

The V and J genes are TRBV28 and TRBJ1-6; no definite D call. Germline lookup yields CDR1 MDHEN and CDR2 SYDVKM. The CDR3 is 15 amino acids. Trimming cost V 7 bases and J 0 bases, with 10 bases left between them. In nucleotides, the CDR3 is TGTGCCAGCAAAGAGGATAGCTCCTATAATTCACCCCTCCACTTT. It codes for CASKEDSSYNSPLHF.

Here the CDR3 DNA reads TGTGCCAGCAGTTTTACGGGACAGTTGTACGAGCAGTACTTC. Its protein is CASSFTGQLYEQYF. The rearrangement joins TRBV27 to TRBJ2-7; 7 bases map to TRBD1. V shed 3 bases, J shed 4 bases, and the junction held 6 bases outside the gene matches. This CDR3 has 14 amino acids. Germline assignment: CDR1 MNHEY and CDR2 SMNVEV (reference sequence).

J is TRBJ2-7 and V is TRBV7-9, with a tentative D call TRBD1 (6 bases). Germline CDR1 SEHNR, CDR2 FQNEAQ (reference sequence). Trimming shortened V by 5 bases and J by 5 bases, and 10 bases separated the two germline ends. The CDR3 extends over 12 amino acids. CDR3 region: CASSPRGDEQYF. Written as DNA, the CDR3 is TGTGCCAGCAGCCCCAGGGGCGACGAGCAGTACTTC.

This chain joins TRBV6-1 and TRBJ1-4; 9 bases are shared with TRBD1. Trimming took 4 bases from V and 3 from J; bases not matched to a gene: 9. The germline gives CDR1 MNHNS, CDR2 SASEGT. The CDR3 totals 17 residues. CDR3 sequence reads: CASSASRDRVANEKLFF. The DNA of the CDR3 is TGTGCCAGCAGTGCGTCCCGGGACAGGGTTGCTAATGAAAAACTGTTTTTT.

CDR3 amino acids: CASSWTALSYEQYF. The DNA of the CDR3 is TGCGCCAGCAGCTGGACAGCACTCTCCTACGAGCAGTACTTC. V gene TRBV5-1 combines with J gene TRBJ2-7, with D perhaps TRBD1 (6 bases). The CDR3 sequence is 14 residues long. The germline V and J ends were trimmed by 3 bases and 0 bases, with 10 bases remaining between them. Germline values: CDR1 SGHRS, CDR2 YFSETQ.

The chain is built from TRBV5-4 and TRBJ2-3; 9 bases match TRBD1. The J segment lost 3 bases and the V segment lost 4 bases, leaving 6 bases of the junction unmatched. Germline assignment: CDR1 SGHNT and CDR2 YYREEE (reference sequence). This CDR3 has 15 residues. The CDR3 DNA reads TGTGCCAGCAGCATTACAGGGGGCGCGACAGATACGCAGTATTTT. Protein sequence: CASSITGGATDTQYF.

The V and J genes are TRBV5-5 and TRBJ1-5, with 8 bases aligning to TRBD1. CDR3 size: 17 residues. V was pared by 1 base and J by 3 bases, with 9 bases of the junction left unmatched. The germline gives CDR1 SGHKS, CDR2 YYEKEE (reference sequence). The chain's CDR3 is CASSLWYGQGINQPQHF. The CDR3 DNA follows: TGTGCCAGCAGCTTGTGGTACGGACAGGGAATCAATCAGCCCCAGCATTTT.

This rearrangement joins TRBV11-2 to TRBJ1-1, with 12 bases lining up with TRBD1. Trimming removed 3 bases from V and 0 bases from J; junction bases left unmatched: 5. CDR3 size: 17 residues. CDR1 is SGHAT, CDR2 FQNNGV, per germline. Written as DNA, the CDR3 is TGTGCCAGCAGCTTGGGACAGGGGGCAGAGATGAACACTGAAGCTTTCTTT. It is translated as CASSLGQGAEMNTEAFF. Supplemented by reference TRBV11-2 and TRBJ1-1, the full variable domain reads EAGVAQSPRYKIIEKRQSVAFWCNPISGHATLYWYQQILGQGPKLLIQFQNNGVVDDSQLPKDRFSAERLKGVDSTLKIQPAKLEDSAVYLCASSLGQGAEMNTEAFFGQGTRLTVV.

The chain recombines TRBV5-1 with TRBJ2-3; 8 nucleotides align to TRBD1. Trimming took 4 bases from V and 2 from J; bases not matched to a gene: 6. Germline values: CDR1 SGHRS, CDR2 YFSETQ. This CDR3 has 15 amino acids. The CDR3 here is CASSNGQGSTDTQYF. CDR3 bases: TGCGCCAGCAGCAACGGACAGGGATCCACAGATACGCAGTATTTT. Using reference TRBV5-1 and TRBJ2-3 for the parts outside the CDR3, the full variable domain is KAGVTQTPRYLIKTRGQQVTLSCSPISGHRSVSWYQQTPGQGLQFLFEYFSETQRNKGNFPGRFSGRQFSNSRSEMNVSTLELGDSALYLCASSNGQGSTDTQYFGPGTRLTVL.

The chain couples TRBV19 to TRBJ1-2, with 7 bases matching TRBD1. The germline V gene has CDR1 LNHDA and CDR2 SQIVND (reference sequence). V lost 0 bases, J lost 1 base, and 2 bases stayed unmatched. The CDR3 is 15 amino acids. CDR3 sequence (DNA): TGTGCCAGTAGTATAGAACAGGGGATTAACTATGGCTACACCTTC. Its protein is CASSIEQGINYGYTF.

This clone was counted once. The chain is built from TRBV5-6 and TRBJ1-1, with 10 positions matching TRBD1. The V segment lost 4 bases and the J segment 5 bases; nucleotides outside the gene matches: 11. Germline CDR1 and CDR2: SGHDT and YYEEEE. CDR3 size: 16 residues. The CDR3, as DNA: TGTGCCAGCAGCCCCTTGGACAGGGGGGCTGGGACTGAAGCTTTCTTT. Protein sequence: CASSPLDRGAGTEAFF.

The chain recombines TRBV9 with TRBJ2-5; maybe TRBD2 (5 bases). CDR3 length: 16 amino acids. From germline, CDR1 is SGDLS and CDR2 YYNGEE. Trimming removed 2 bases at V and 1 base at J, with 15 bases between. This CDR3 reads CASSVGAAVPQETQYF. The DNA for the CDR3 is TGTGCCAGCAGCGTGGGAGCGGCTGTCCCCCAAGAGACCCAGTACTTC. Looking up the rest from reference TRBV9 and TRBJ2-5 gives the full variable domain: DSGVTQTPKHLITATGQRVTLRCSPRSGDLSVYWYQQSLDQGLQFLIQYYNGEERAKGNILERFSAQQFPDLHSELNLSSLELGDSALYFCASSVGAAVPQETQYFGPGTRLLVL.

The chain has TRBV30 and TRBJ2-1; 10 positions match TRBD2. The ends lost 5 bases at V and 7 bases at J; junction bases unmatched: 5. Germline CDR1 is GTSNPN and CDR2 is SVGIG (reference sequence). The CDR3 is 13 amino acids. The chain's CDR3 is CAWSSGSGNEQFF. The CDR3, as DNA: TGTGCCTGGTCTAGCGGGAGTGGGAATGAGCAGTTCTTC.

This chain uses TRBV28 with TRBJ2-1; 9 nucleotides align to TRBD2. V lost 6 bases to trimming and J lost 4 bases; unmatched junction nucleotides: 4. The CDR3 has 14 residues. The germline gives CDR1 MDHEN, CDR2 SYDVKM. The CDR3 loop is CASSRGGAYNEQFF. The CDR3 nucleotides are TGTGCCAGCAGCCGCGGGGGGGCTTACAATGAGCAGTTCTTC.

This rearrangement joins TRBV15 to TRBJ2-7; 11 bases are shared with TRBD1. Germline V gives CDR1 LNHNV, CDR2 YYDKDF (reference sequence). The CDR3 runs 16 residues. J gave up 2 bases and V 4 bases, and 7 bases lay outside the gene matches. DNA of the CDR3: TGTGCCACCAGCACCCGGGGACAGGGGGTCCCCTACGAGCAGTACTTC. Translation gives CATSTRGQGVPYEQYF. The full variable domain, rest sourced from reference TRBV15 and TRBJ2-7, is DAMVIQNPRYQVTQFGKPVTLSCSQTLNHNVMYWYQQKSSQAPKLLFHYYDKDFNNEADTPDNFQSRRPNTSFCFLDIRSPGLGDTAMYLCATSTRGQGVPYEQYFGPGTRLTVT.

The chain couples TRBV27 to TRBJ2-3; possible D gene TRBD2, 5 bases. Germline V gene lookup returns CDR1 MNHEY and CDR2 SMNVEV (reference sequence). V lost 6 bases and J 4 bases, leaving 23 bases between the germline ends. The CDR3 length is 17 residues. CDR3 sequence reads: CASRWGVWAGWSDTQYF. Written as DNA, the CDR3 is TGTGCCAGCAGATGGGGTGTTTGGGCGGGTTGGTCAGATACGCAGTATTTT.